Listed here are 15 T cell receptor beta chains from one sample, sequenced in a study of T cells after yellow fever vaccination (dated by TCRdb to between 2017 and 2020). The treatment or condition label corresponds to: live attenuated yellow fever vaccine strain. The library was prepared using 5' RACE. The listed sequencing device is Illumina HiSeq 2500. Through fastp at Q25 and MiXCR, TCRdb rebuilt clones from the public reads, retaining in-frame beta chains. Rows are combined by CDR3 protein, so each entry shows the most common genes and DNA. Present in this sample are about 160,000 distinct CDR3 sequences, 6% to 7.5% of which were seen just once. The top ten hold under 3% of the sample. Specimen: CD4+ T cells sorted from PBMCs, collected 5 days after the first yellow fever vaccination. These receptor sequences come from a young man who received the YFV17D yellow fever vaccine.

This clonotype was recorded at least ten times. V gene TRBV5-1 combines with J gene TRBJ1-2; D gene uncertain. Germline V CDR1 and CDR2: SGHRS, YFSETQ. V was shortened by 5 bases and J by 5 bases, with 19 bases between the two germline ends. This CDR3 contains 15 residues. In nucleotides, the CDR3 is TGCGCCAGCAGTCCCACACATCCCTCCCGGTATGGCTACACCTTC. It encodes CASSPTHPSRYGYTF.

In its sample, this clonotype was seen many times. The chain employs TRBV29-1 and TRBJ1-5, with 7 nucleotides matching TRBD1. The germline gives CDR1 SQVTM, CDR2 ANQGSEA. V was pared by 6 bases and J by 13 bases, with 12 bases of the junction left unmatched. This CDR3 has 12 amino acids. The CDR3 loop reads CSVAAQQGFQHF. The CDR3 nucleotides read TGCAGCGTCGCCGCCCAACAGGGGTTTCAGCATTTT.

The genes are TRBV5-8 and TRBJ2-3, with TRBD2 as a possible D gene (5 bases). Deletions cut 5 bases from V and 6 bases from J, with 16 bases between. This CDR3 is 14 amino acids long. CDR1 is SGHTS, CDR2 YDEGEE, per germline. The CDR3 DNA follows: TGTGCCAGCAGTTCCGGGGTCTACGCTGATACGCAGTATTTT. This sequence encodes CASSSGVYADTQYF.

This clonotype was recorded many times. The chain joins TRBV7-6 to TRBJ1-6, with D unresolved. The germline gives CDR1 SGHVS, CDR2 FNYEAQ. V was clipped by 5 bases and J by 7 bases, with 12 bases between them. The CDR3 covers 14 residues. The CDR3 protein is CASSHHEANSPLHF. DNA for the CDR3: TGTGCCAGCAGCCACCACGAGGCCAATTCACCCCTCCACTTT.

This chain links TRBV7-8 with TRBJ1-1; possibly TRBD1 for D (5 bases). The germline V gene has CDR1 SGHVS and CDR2 FQNEAQ. V shed 4 bases and J shed 0 bases, with 12 bases lying between them. This CDR3 is built from 15 residues. CDR3 nucleotides: TGTGCCAGCAGCTATCTGGGGGGTATGAACACTGAAGCTTTCTTT. It codes for CASSYLGGMNTEAFF. Full variable domain (remainder filled in from reference TRBV7-8 and TRBJ1-1): GAGVSQSPRYKVAKRGQDVALRCDPISGHVSLFWYQQALGQGPEFLTYFQNEAQLDKSGLPSDRFFAERPEGSVSTLKIQRTQQEDSAVYLCASSYLGGMNTEAFFGQGTRLTVV.

This clonotype has only a few counts. V is TRBV5-1 and J is TRBJ1-4, with 8 bases lining up with TRBD1. The V gene end was trimmed by 5 bases and the J gene end by 3 bases; junction bases not matched to a gene: 6. The CDR3 covers 15 residues. Germline lookup yields CDR1 SGHRS and CDR2 YFSETQ. This chain's CDR3 is CASRQQGDSNEKLFF. The CDR3 DNA is TGCGCCAGCAGACAACAGGGGGACTCTAATGAAAAACTGTTTTTT.

Many counts were recorded for this clonotype. The V call is TRBV27, the J call TRBJ1-5; 7 nucleotides align to TRBD1. Germline CDR1 MNHEY, CDR2 SMNVEV (reference sequence). After removal of 2 bases from V and 1 base from J, the junction contained 5 bases not matched to a gene. This CDR3 region has 16 residues. CDR3 sequence (DNA): TGTGCCAGCAGTTTAGTTGGGACAGCCAGCAATCAGCCCCAGCATTTT. Translating it yields CASSLVGTASNQPQHF.

This chain uses TRBV20-1 with TRBJ2-1; either TRBD1 or TRBD2 may supply D (6 bases each). The CDR3 extends over 17 amino acids. With 3 bases removed from V and 4 bases from J, the gap between germline ends came to 22 bases. Per germline, CDR1 DFQATT and CDR2 SNEGSKA (reference sequence). The CDR3 nucleotides are TGCAGTGCTAGTCCCCCCCACAACGGGGGCCGATACAATGAGCAGTTCTTC. Translation: CSASPPHNGGRYNEQFF.

This clonotype was counted a few times. J is TRBJ2-7 and V is TRBV4-1; possible D gene TRBD1, 6 bases. Germline CDR1 is MGHRA and CDR2 is YSYEKL. V lost 4 bases and J lost 0, with 13 bases in between. The CDR3 covers 15 residues. CDR3 loop: CASSRPGTRSYEQYF. The CDR3 bases are TGCGCCAGCAGCCGACCCGGGACACGCTCCTACGAGCAGTACTTC.

This clonotype has at least ten counts. V gene TRBV12-3 or TRBV12-4 combines with J gene TRBJ1-6; tentatively, D is TRBD1 (5 bases). The CDR3 extends over 15 amino acids. Between the trimmed V and J ends, which lost 6 bases and 7 bases, there was a span of 16 bases. The CDR3 nucleotides are TGTGCCAGCAGCCCCACCGACAGAGAAAATTCACCCCTCCACTTT. Its translation is CASSPTDRENSPLHF.

Only a few counts were recorded for this clonotype. The chain uses TRBV10-2 and TRBJ2-7, with 7 bases lining up with TRBD1. The J segment lost 4 bases and the V segment lost 3 bases, leaving 3 bases of the junction unmatched. The germline gives CDR1 WSHSY, CDR2 SAAADI. The CDR3 contains 13 residues. DNA for the CDR3: TGCGCCAGCAGTGATGGGGGACAGTACGAGCAGTACTTC. Translated: CASSDGGQYEQYF.

This clonotype was recorded many times. This rearrangement joins TRBV5-1 to TRBJ1-1; 7 nucleotides align to TRBD1. Trimming removed 1 base from V and 3 bases from J; junction bases left unmatched: 3. CDR1 and CDR2 from the germline V gene are SGHRS and YFSETQ. CDR3 length: 14 amino acids. The chain's CDR3 is CASSLLQGDTEAFF. CDR3 DNA: TGCGCCAGCAGCTTGCTTCAGGGGGACACTGAAGCTTTCTTT.

This clonotype has a count of ten or more. The chain links TRBV2 to TRBJ2-5; D not resolved. Germline-derived CDR1 and CDR2 are SNHLY and FYNNEI. Trimming took 4 bases from V and 2 from J, leaving 8 bases between them. The CDR3 extends over 13 amino acids. CDR3: CASSGIWQETQYF. CDR3 nucleotide sequence: TGTGCCAGCAGTGGGATCTGGCAAGAGACCCAGTACTTC.

This clonotype came up many times. CDR3 residues: CSALDRSGNTIYF. DNA of the CDR3: TGCAGTGCTCTCGACCGCTCTGGAAACACCATATATTTT. The gene calls are TRBV20-1 and TRBJ1-3; D not certain. Germline V lookup: CDR1 DFQATT, CDR2 SNEGSKA (reference sequence). The CDR3 consists of 13 residues. The V gene lost 5 bases and the J gene lost 0 bases, with 8 bases spanning the gap.

As regards this clonotype: In this CDR3 the conserved last residue, phenylalanine or tryptophan, is missing, so a read error is likely. The genes are TRBV7-9 and TRBJ1-3; the D is unclear. The V gene lost 5 bases and the J gene lost 7 bases, with 9 bases spanning the gap. CDR1 SEHNR and CDR2 FQNEAQ come from the germline V gene (reference sequence). The CDR3 is made up of 12 amino acids. CDR3 amino acids: CASSPGRNTIYS. In nucleotides, the CDR3 is TGTGCCAGCAGCCCGGGGAGGAACACCATATATTCT.